A single sample is the source of the 18 T cell receptor beta chains below, sequenced in a study of shared clonotypes between healthy human individuals. TCRdb keeps only in-frame clones here, not all; method: immunoSEQ multiplex PCR. This sample has some 2,000,000 clones; around 95% occur once, and the top ten carry more than 0.1%. Sample: naive CD4+ T cells sorted from blood. Subset described: CD45RA+ positively selected. Receptors were obtained from a young man in good health.

The chain uses TRBV7-2 and TRBJ1-3, with TRBD1 matching 10 bases. Germline assignment: CDR1 SGHTA and CDR2 FQGNSA. The V gene end was trimmed by 5 bases and the J gene end by 10 bases; junction bases not matched to a gene: 8. The CDR3 loop spans 14 amino acids. The CDR3 DNA reads as TGTGCCAGCAGCCAGAGGACAGGGGGTCTGACCATATATTTT. It codes for CASSQRTGGLTIYF.

V usage is TRBV28 and J usage is TRBJ2-7, with TRBD2 as a possible D gene (6 bases). CDR3 size: 17 residues. The V gene lost 3 bases and the J gene lost 2 bases, with 20 bases spanning the gap. CDR1 is MDHEN, CDR2 SYDVKM, per germline. DNA for the CDR3: TGTGCCAGCAGTTTTTCAGGAGGAGGGGCAGGGCCCTACGAGCAGTACTTC. This codes for CASSFSGGGAGPYEQYF.

This sequence joins TRBV5-4 and TRBJ1-2; TRBD1 is a possible D gene (5 bases). The germline V and J ends were trimmed by 5 bases and 5 bases, with 13 bases remaining between them. Germline-derived CDR1 and CDR2 are SGHNT and YYREEE (reference sequence). The CDR3 extends over 13 amino acids. The CDR3 region has the DNA TGTGCCAGCAGGCCTGGGCAGGGTTATGGCTACACCTTC. Translating gives CASRPGQGYGYTF.

CDR3 in amino acids: CASSDGFNYGYTF. Here the CDR3 DNA reads TGCGCCAGCAGTGATGGCTTTAACTATGGCTACACCTTC. The rearrangement joins TRBV10-1 to TRBJ1-2; D is uncertain. The CDR3 covers 13 residues. V was shortened by 3 bases and J by 1 base, with 6 bases between the two germline ends. CDR1 and CDR2 (germline): WNHNN, SYGVQD (reference sequence).

The CDR3 region has the DNA TGCGCCAGCAGCTTGACAGGGTTAAGGGAAAAACTGTTTTTT. It yields the protein CASSLTGLREKLFF. This chain connects TRBV5-1 to TRBJ1-4; possible D gene TRBD1, 6 bases. The CDR3 is 14 amino acids. V was cut by 1 base and J by 8 bases, with 12 bases left in between. The V gene's germline CDR1 is SGHRS and CDR2 YFSETQ.

This clone was counted only a few times. The chain is built from TRBV27 and TRBJ2-7, with TRBD2 matching 7 bases. J was trimmed by 2 bases and V by 8 bases; bases with no gene match: 9. Germline CDR1 is MNHEY and CDR2 is SMNVEV (reference sequence). The CDR3 sequence is 14 residues long. CDR3 sequence: CASGLSGATYEQYF. CDR3 DNA sequence: TGTGCCAGCGGTCTGAGCGGGGCCACCTACGAGCAGTACTTC.

The chain joins TRBV11-3 to TRBJ2-7; D tentatively reads TRBD1 or TRBD2 (7 bases each). The V gene lost 4 bases and the J gene lost 2 bases, with 15 bases spanning the gap. Germline CDR1 reads SGHNT; CDR2 reads YENEEA. This CDR3 contains 15 residues. CDR3 region: CASSSRQGGTYEQYF. CDR3 DNA: TGTGCCAGCAGCTCGCGACAGGGAGGGACCTACGAGCAGTACTTC.

The V call is TRBV7-9, the J call TRBJ1-5, with TRBD1 matching 7 bases. V was clipped by 5 bases and J by 4 bases; unmatched bases: 5. Germline V gives CDR1 SEHNR, CDR2 FQNEAQ (reference sequence). The CDR3 extends over 14 amino acids. The CDR3 DNA sequence: TGTGCCAGCAGCATAGACAGGGAGAATCAGCCCCAGCATTTT. Translated: CASSIDRENQPQHF.

This clone appeared once. The chain is built from TRBV11-2 and TRBJ1-5; the D is unclear. The CDR3 runs 15 residues. Looked up from germline, CDR1 is SGHAT and CDR2 is FQNNGV. Trimming pared 5 bases from V and 0 bases from J, leaving 11 bases between. The CDR3 spells CASSVTGYSNQPQHF. CDR3 DNA sequence: TGTGCCAGCAGCGTGACGGGGTATAGCAATCAGCCCCAGCATTTT.

This chain links TRBV4-1 with TRBJ1-3, with D hard to call. Trimming took off 4 bases at V and 3 bases at J, with 13 bases between the two ends. This CDR3 is 15 amino acids long. Looked up from germline, CDR1 is MGHRA and CDR2 is YSYEKL. The CDR3 DNA follows: TGCGCCAGCAGCCTGACTTCGGGGTATGGAAACACCATATATTTT. Amino acid sequence: CASSLTSGYGNTIYF.

CDR3: CATSTGSNQPQHF. CDR3 sequence (DNA): TGTGCCACTTCAACAGGGAGTAATCAGCCCCAGCATTTT. The gene calls are TRBV11-2 and TRBJ1-5; D might be TRBD1 (6 bases). Deletions cut 10 bases from V and 4 bases from J, with 14 bases between. This CDR3 has 13 amino acids. Per the germline V gene, CDR1 is SGHAT and CDR2 is FQNNGV.

The rearrangement joins TRBV5-6 to TRBJ1-2; D perhaps matches TRBD1 (6 bases). This CDR3 region has 14 residues. Between the trimmed V and J ends, which lost 4 bases and 8 bases, there was a span of 18 bases. Germline values: CDR1 SGHDT, CDR2 YYEEEE. The CDR3 sequence is CASSRPAGQGGYTF. In DNA form, the CDR3 reads TGTGCCAGCAGCCGCCCGGCAGGGCAGGGGGGCTACACCTTC.

The V and J genes are TRBV30 and TRBJ2-7; 9 bases fit TRBD2. The germline CDR1 and CDR2 sequences are GTSNPN and SVGIG (reference sequence). The CDR3 runs to 17 residues. V gave up 0 bases and J gave up 6 bases; unmatched junction bases: 15. Written as DNA, the CDR3 is TGTGCCTGGAGTGTAGGATCGAGCGGGAGGAAGGAGGGCGAGCAGTACTTC. Amino acids: CAWSVGSSGRKEGEQYF.

The gene calls are TRBV7-6 and TRBJ2-1; 7 nucleotides match TRBD2. CDR3 size: 16 residues. CDR1 is SGHVS, CDR2 FNYEAQ, per germline. The J segment lost 5 bases and the V segment lost 1 base, leaving 8 bases of the junction unmatched. CDR3 region: CASSLEGLAVHNEQFF. CDR3 bases: TGTGCCAGCAGCTTAGAGGGGCTAGCGGTCCACAATGAGCAGTTCTTC.

This clone appeared once. The rearrangement uses TRBV7-2 and TRBJ2-7; 9 nucleotides match TRBD2. Looked up from germline, CDR1 is SGHTA and CDR2 is FQGNSA. The CDR3 covers 15 residues. V dropped 5 bases and J dropped 4; count of bases not matched to a gene: 9. The CDR3 here is CASSLSGTSLYEQYF. The CDR3 DNA follows: TGTGCCAGCAGCCTAAGTGGGACTAGCTTGTACGAGCAGTACTTC.

This clone was seen just once. The chain joins TRBV28 to TRBJ1-3, with no clear D. CDR3 size: 12 residues. V was cut by 6 bases and J by 2 bases, with 5 bases left in between. Germline CDR1 and CDR2: MDHEN and SYDVKM. The CDR3: CASSHPGNTIYF. CDR3 DNA sequence: TGTGCCAGCAGCCACCCTGGAAACACCATATATTTT.

The gene calls are TRBV19 and TRBJ2-7; no clear D gene. The CDR3 extends over 14 amino acids. The germline gives CDR1 LNHDA, CDR2 SQIVND (reference sequence). V was cut by 5 bases and J by 0 bases, with 11 bases left in between. The CDR3 is CASSGDWNSYEQYF. The CDR3 DNA reads TGTGCCAGTAGTGGCGACTGGAACTCCTACGAGCAGTACTTC.

V gene TRBV4-1 combines with J gene TRBJ2-5; 11 positions agree with TRBD1. The CDR3 has 16 residues. Per the germline V gene, CDR1 is MGHRA and CDR2 is YSYEKL. V gave up 3 bases and J gave up 1 base; unmatched junction bases: 4. As DNA, the CDR3 is TGCGCCAGCAGCCAGGGGACAGGGGGAACCCAAGAGACCCAGTACTTC. Translating it yields CASSQGTGGTQETQYF.